This entry lists 21 T cell receptor beta chains sequenced from one sample in a study of T cell repertoires in cytomegalovirus infection. Their antigen targets remain unknown. TCRdb itself ran the reads through MiXCR, one entry per CDR3 protein. The repertoire consists of about 920,000 distinct CDR3 sequences, with around 29% occurring once and the leading ten covering around an eighth. The source material was cultured CD8+ T cells from PBMCs, sampled from culture after CMV antigen stimulation. The receptors stem from a human donor in good health (CMV status not recorded). Some clones in this sample may be carry-over from other donors' samples.

The chain recombines TRBV4-1 with TRBJ2-3; D is uncertain. V was trimmed by 1 base and J by 2 bases, leaving 10 bases between them. Germline CDR1 MGHRA, CDR2 YSYEKL. This CDR3 contains 15 residues. The CDR3 DNA reads as TGCGCCAGCAGCCAAGTTCACTTCTCCACAGATACGCAGTATTTT. Translated, it gives CASSQVHFSTDTQYF.

As to this clonotype: This may stem from a read error, because a much larger clone lies one nucleotide away. The V call is TRBV7-1, the J call TRBJ1-1, with 10 positions matching TRBD1. TRBV7-1 is an ORF, with its function uncertain. This CDR3 region has 18 residues. The V gene end was trimmed by 5 bases and the J gene end by 8 bases; junction bases not matched to a gene: 20. The CDR3 DNA sequence: TGTGCCAGCAGCCCAGGGGGACAGGGGATGTTGTGGCTTTCCGAAGCTTTCTTT. Its translation is CASSPGGQGMLWLSEAFF.

The rearrangement joins TRBV6-1 to TRBJ1-1, with no clear D. The CDR3 covers 15 residues. The germline gives CDR1 MNHNS, CDR2 SASEGT. V dropped 1 base and J dropped 0 bases, with 9 bases sitting between them. The chain's CDR3 is CASSEVAGMNTEAFF. DNA of the CDR3: TGTGCCAGCAGTGAAGTGGCGGGGATGAACACTGAAGCTTTCTTT.

This clonotype has a single count. This chain uses TRBV7-9 with TRBJ2-5, with D possibly being TRBD2 (6 bases). CDR3 size: 16 residues. Trimming left V 5 bases short and J 7 bases short, with 23 bases between. CDR1 and CDR2 (germline): SEHNR, FQNEAQ (reference sequence). Here the CDR3 reads CASSGERGGAERTQYF. In DNA, the CDR3 is TGTGCCAGCAGCGGGGAAAGGGGAGGTGCCGAGCGGACCCAGTACTTC.

This clonotype appeared a few times. J is TRBJ2-7 and V is TRBV7-9; 9 bases line up with TRBD1. This CDR3 comprises 14 residues. V was pared by 6 bases and J by 2 bases, with 5 bases of the junction left unmatched. The germline V gene encodes CDR1 SEHNR and CDR2 FQNEAQ (reference sequence). Written as DNA, the CDR3 is TGTGCCAGCAGTGCGGGGGACAGGGCCTACGAGCAGTACTTC. Protein sequence: CASSAGDRAYEQYF. The complete variable domain, with remaining parts taken from reference TRBV7-9 and TRBJ2-7, reads DTGVSQNPRHKITKRGQNVTFRCDPISEHNRLYWYRQTLGQGPEFLTYFQNEAQLEKSRLLSDRFSAERPKGSFSTLEIQRTEQGDSAMYLCASSAGDRAYEQYFGPGTRLTVT.

This clonotype was seen a few times. The chain has TRBV4-1 and TRBJ1-1, with D unclear. The CDR3 covers 13 residues. CDR1 MGHRA and CDR2 YSYEKL come from the germline V gene. The germline V and J ends were trimmed by 4 bases and 4 bases, with 10 bases remaining between them. CDR3 bases: TGCGCCAGCAGCCCCTTCTGGGGCACTGAAGCTTTCTTT. Residues: CASSPFWGTEAFF.

The chain recombines TRBV7-9 with TRBJ1-1; D is unclear. Germline CDR1 SEHNR, CDR2 FQNEAQ (reference sequence). Trimming took off 4 bases at V and 8 bases at J, with 11 bases between the two ends. The CDR3 extends over 12 amino acids. CDR3 residues: CASSSPPGEAFF. The CDR3 bases are TGTGCCAGCAGCTCTCCACCGGGGGAAGCTTTCTTT.

Many counts were recorded for this clonotype. This chain links TRBV7-2 with TRBJ2-5, with 8 nucleotides matching TRBD2. The CDR3 loop spans 18 amino acids. The trim removed 4 bases at V and 1 base at J, leaving 14 bases unmatched. Per germline, CDR1 SGHTA and CDR2 FQGNSA. This CDR3 is CASSSNYPERGTQETQYF. The CDR3 DNA reads as TGTGCCAGCAGCTCGAACTATCCGGAGCGGGGGACCCAAGAGACCCAGTACTTC.

This clonotype occurred many times. This chain uses TRBV7-9 with TRBJ2-1; 7 bases agree with TRBD1. The CDR3 totals 14 residues. CDR1 and CDR2 (germline): SEHNR, FQNEAQ (reference sequence). Germline trimming cut 5 bases from V and 5 bases from J; bases unmatched to any gene: 6. Written as DNA, the CDR3 is TGTGCCAGCAGCGCAACCACAGGGGACAATGAGCAGTTCTTC. Protein product: CASSATTGDNEQFF.

This rearrangement joins TRBV12-3 or TRBV12-4 to TRBJ1-2; TRBD1 aligns across 8 bases. The CDR3 has 12 residues. V was pared by 6 bases and J by 4 bases, with 1 base of the junction left unmatched. In nucleotides, the CDR3 is TGTGCCAGCAGGGGACAGGCCTATGGCTACACCTTC. It translates to CASRGQAYGYTF.

This rearrangement joins TRBV7-8 to TRBJ2-3; 7 positions match TRBD1. This CDR3 is 15 amino acids long. V shed 5 bases, J shed 2 bases, and the junction held 7 bases outside the gene matches. CDR1 is SGHVS, CDR2 FQNEAQ, per germline. DNA of the CDR3: TGTGCCAGCAGCACGGACAGGAGAGACACAGATACGCAGTATTTT. Its protein product is CASSTDRRDTDTQYF.

There are a few counts of this clonotype. The chain combines TRBV4-1 with TRBJ2-1, with D perhaps TRBD2 (5 bases). The CDR3 consists of 16 residues. V was clipped by 1 base and J by 4 bases, with 14 bases between them. Germline V gene lookup returns CDR1 MGHRA and CDR2 YSYEKL. The CDR3: CASSQGQLVTYNEQFF. The CDR3, as DNA: TGCGCCAGCAGCCAAGGTCAACTAGTGACATACAATGAGCAGTTCTTC.

CDR3 in amino acids: CASSYLSPSGGYNEQFF. DNA for the CDR3: TGTGCCAGCAGTTACCTCTCCCCCAGCGGGGGTTACAATGAGCAGTTCTTC. The chain links TRBV27 to TRBJ2-1; the match to TRBD2 covers 8 bases. The trim removed 4 bases at V and 4 bases at J, leaving 12 bases unmatched. Germline lookup yields CDR1 MNHEY and CDR2 SMNVEV (reference sequence). CDR3 length: 17 residues.

The chain links TRBV7-9 to TRBJ1-4; TRBD1 matches at 10 bases. V trimming: 5 bases; J trimming: 7 bases; junction bases outside the gene matches: 4. Germline V gene lookup returns CDR1 SEHNR and CDR2 FQNEAQ (reference sequence). The CDR3 extends over 14 amino acids. The CDR3 DNA sequence: TGTGCCAGCAGCCTCCGGACAGGGGGTGAAAAACTGTTTTTT. Its protein product is CASSLRTGGEKLFF.

This clonotype was detected only a few times. The chain recombines TRBV14 with TRBJ1-2; D remains ambiguous. Trimming stripped 3 bases from V and 5 bases from J, with 4 bases between. Germline V gene data show CDR1 as SGHDN and CDR2 as FVKESK. CDR3 length: 11 residues. The chain's CDR3 is CASSHRYGYTF. In DNA, the CDR3 is TGTGCCAGCAGCCATAGATATGGCTACACCTTC. Full variable domain (remainder filled in from reference TRBV14 and TRBJ1-2): EAGVTQFPSHSVIEKGQTVTLRCDPISGHDNLYWYRRVMGKEIKFLLHFVKESKQDESGMPNNRFLAERTGGTYSTLKVQPAELEDSGVYFCASSHRYGYTFGSGTRLTVV.

This clonotype was counted at least ten times. The rearrangement uses TRBV7-2 and TRBJ2-2; D is unclear. V was trimmed by 5 bases and J by 4 bases, leaving 20 bases between them. Looked up from germline, CDR1 is SGHTA and CDR2 is FQGNSA. CDR3 size: 17 residues. CDR3 region: CASSPTHDLGGTGELFF. In DNA, the CDR3 is TGTGCCAGCAGCCCAACGCACGACCTCGGTGGCACCGGGGAGCTGTTTTTT.

CDR3 loop: CASSPGWDRVWGEAFF. CDR3 in DNA: TGTGCCAGCAGCCCCGGGTGGGACAGGGTTTGGGGTGAAGCTTTCTTT. The chain employs TRBV11-3 and TRBJ1-1; 9 bases align to TRBD1. This CDR3 region has 16 residues. Germline trimming cut 5 bases from V and 7 bases from J; bases unmatched to any gene: 14. Germline CDR1 is SGHNT and CDR2 is YENEEA.

This clonotype was seen only a few times. The chain carries TRBV5-5 and TRBJ2-1, with 7 bases matching TRBD1. The V gene's germline CDR1 is SGHKS and CDR2 YYEKEE (reference sequence). The V gene end was trimmed by 3 bases and the J gene end by 3 bases; junction bases not matched to a gene: 6. The CDR3 is made up of 15 amino acids. CDR3 sequence (DNA): TGTGCCAGCAGCTCAGACAGGGTGGTCTACAATGAGCAGTTCTTC. Protein: CASSSDRVVYNEQFF.

This clonotype was seen a handful of times. The chain uses TRBV6-6 and TRBJ1-6, with D perhaps matching TRBD1 (6 bases). Trimming pared 7 bases from V and 5 bases from J, leaving 18 bases between. This CDR3 contains 16 residues. CDR1 and CDR2 (germline): MNHNY, SVGAGI (reference sequence). The CDR3 loop reads CASTEFEDSHNSPLHF. CDR3 bases: TGTGCCAGCACTGAGTTTGAGGACAGTCATAATTCACCCCTCCACTTT.

The chain joins TRBV14 to TRBJ1-2; D perhaps matches TRBD1 (6 bases). Germline assignment: CDR1 SGHDN and CDR2 FVKESK. The CDR3 totals 14 residues. V was cut by 1 base and J by 4 bases, with 10 bases left in between. CDR3 bases: TGTGCCAGCAGCCAAGGGGGACATGGCTATGGCTACACCTTC. Its protein is CASSQGGHGYGYTF.

This clonotype has just one count. The V and J genes are TRBV9 and TRBJ2-3, with a possible D match to TRBD1 (5 bases). The CDR3 spans 15 residues. V lost 3 bases to trimming and J lost 4 bases, with 15 bases between them. Germline V lookup: CDR1 SGDLS, CDR2 YYNGEE. CDR3 loop: CASSEGVFTPDTQYF. The CDR3 DNA sequence: TGTGCCAGCAGCGAAGGGGTATTTACCCCAGATACGCAGTATTTT.